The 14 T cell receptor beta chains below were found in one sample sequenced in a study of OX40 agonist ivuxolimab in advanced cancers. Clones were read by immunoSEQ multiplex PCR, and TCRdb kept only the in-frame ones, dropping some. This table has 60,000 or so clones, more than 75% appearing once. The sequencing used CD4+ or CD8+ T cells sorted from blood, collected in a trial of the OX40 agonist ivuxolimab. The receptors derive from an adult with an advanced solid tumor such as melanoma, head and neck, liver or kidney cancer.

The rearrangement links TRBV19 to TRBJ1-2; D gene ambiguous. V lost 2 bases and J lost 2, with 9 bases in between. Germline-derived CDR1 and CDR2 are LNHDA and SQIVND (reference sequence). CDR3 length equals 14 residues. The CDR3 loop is CASSITRGNYGYTF. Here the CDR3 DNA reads TGTGCCAGTAGTATAACCCGCGGAAACTATGGCTACACCTTC. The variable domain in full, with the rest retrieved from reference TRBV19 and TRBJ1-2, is DGGITQSPKYLFRKEGQNVTLSCEQNLNHDAMYWYRQDPGQGLRLIYYSQIVNDFQKGDIAEGYSVSREKKESFPLTVTSAQKNPTAFYLCASSITRGNYGYTFGSGTRLTVV.

The CDR3 DNA is TGTGCCTGGGACCCCGAGAACAATGAGCAGTTCTTC. Residues: CAWDPENNEQFF. The chain combines TRBV30 with TRBJ2-1; the D is unclear. V was cut by 5 bases and J by 5 bases, with 10 bases left in between. The CDR3 contains 12 residues. In germline, CDR1 is GTSNPN, CDR2 SVGIG (reference sequence).

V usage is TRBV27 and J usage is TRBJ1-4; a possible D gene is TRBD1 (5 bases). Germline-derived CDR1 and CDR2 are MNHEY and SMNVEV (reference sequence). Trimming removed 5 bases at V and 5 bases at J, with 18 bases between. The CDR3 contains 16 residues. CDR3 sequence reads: CASSLSGTGRNEKLFF. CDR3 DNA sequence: TGTGCCAGCAGTCTCTCGGGGACCGGGCGGAATGAAAAACTGTTTTTT. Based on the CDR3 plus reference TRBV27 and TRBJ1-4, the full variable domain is EAQVTQNPRYLITVTGKKLTVTCSQNMNHEYMSWYRQDPGLGLRQIYYSMNVEVTDKGDVPEGYKVSRKEKRNFPLILESPSPNQTSLYFCASSLSGTGRNEKLFFGSGTQLSVL.

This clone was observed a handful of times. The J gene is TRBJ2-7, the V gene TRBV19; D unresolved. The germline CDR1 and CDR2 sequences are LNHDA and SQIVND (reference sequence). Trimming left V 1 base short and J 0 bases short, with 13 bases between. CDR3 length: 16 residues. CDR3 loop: CASSIGPRRSSYEQYF. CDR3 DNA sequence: TGTGCCAGTAGTATAGGCCCTAGGCGGAGCTCCTACGAGCAGTACTTC.

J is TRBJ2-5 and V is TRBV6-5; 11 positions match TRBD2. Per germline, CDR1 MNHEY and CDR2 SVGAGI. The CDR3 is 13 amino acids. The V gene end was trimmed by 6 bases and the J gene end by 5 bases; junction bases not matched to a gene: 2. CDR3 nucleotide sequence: TGTGCCAGCAGGGCTAGCGGGAGGGAGACCCAGTACTTC. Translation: CASRASGRETQYF.

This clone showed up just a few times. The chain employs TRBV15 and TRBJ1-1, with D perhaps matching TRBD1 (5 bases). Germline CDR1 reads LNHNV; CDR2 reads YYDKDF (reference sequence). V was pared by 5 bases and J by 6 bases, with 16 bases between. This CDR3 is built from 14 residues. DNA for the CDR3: TGTGCCACCAGCCTTACTTCCGAAGGGGCTGAAGCTTTCTTT. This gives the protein CATSLTSEGAEAFF.

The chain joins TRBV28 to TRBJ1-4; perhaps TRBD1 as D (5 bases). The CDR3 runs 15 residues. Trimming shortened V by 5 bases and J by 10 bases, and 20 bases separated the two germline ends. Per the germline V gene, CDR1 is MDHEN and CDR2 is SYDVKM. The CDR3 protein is CASSPQIWQGRKLFF. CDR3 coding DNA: TGTGCCAGCAGTCCCCAGATATGGCAGGGCCGAAAACTGTTTTTT.

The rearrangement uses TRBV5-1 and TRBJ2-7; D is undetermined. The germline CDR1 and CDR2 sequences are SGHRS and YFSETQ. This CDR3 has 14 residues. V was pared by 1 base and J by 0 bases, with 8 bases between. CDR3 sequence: CASSLTAGSYEQYF. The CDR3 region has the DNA TGCGCCAGCAGCTTGACGGCCGGCTCCTACGAGCAGTACTTC.

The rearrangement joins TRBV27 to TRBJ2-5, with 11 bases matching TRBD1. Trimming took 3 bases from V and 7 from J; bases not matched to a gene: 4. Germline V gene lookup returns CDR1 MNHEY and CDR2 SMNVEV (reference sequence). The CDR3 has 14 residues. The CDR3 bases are TGTGCCAGCAGTTTGTCGGGACAGGGGGGGACCCAGTACTTC. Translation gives CASSLSGQGGTQYF.

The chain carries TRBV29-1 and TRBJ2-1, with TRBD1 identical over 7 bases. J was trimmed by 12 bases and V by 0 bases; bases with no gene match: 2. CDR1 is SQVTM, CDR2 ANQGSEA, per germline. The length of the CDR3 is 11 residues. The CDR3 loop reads CSVEDRQGQFF. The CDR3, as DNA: TGCAGCGTTGAAGACAGACAGGGGCAGTTCTTC.

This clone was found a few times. The DNA for the CDR3 is TGTGCCAGCATGTCGGGGGCCCCTCTCTACGAGCAGTACTTC. It codes for CASMSGAPLYEQYF. The J gene is TRBJ2-7, the V gene TRBV6-6; perhaps D is TRBD1 or TRBD2 (6 bases each). Per the germline V gene, CDR1 is MNHNY and CDR2 is SVGAGI (reference sequence). The CDR3 covers 14 residues. V lost 7 bases and J lost 3, with 16 bases in between.

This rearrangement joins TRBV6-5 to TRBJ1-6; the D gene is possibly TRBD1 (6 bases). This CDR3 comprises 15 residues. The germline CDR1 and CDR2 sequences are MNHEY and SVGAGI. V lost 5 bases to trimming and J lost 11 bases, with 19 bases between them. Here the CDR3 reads CASSLSSGWTAPLHF. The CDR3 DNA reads TGTGCCAGCAGTCTTTCTTCGGGGTGGACAGCACCCCTCCACTTT.

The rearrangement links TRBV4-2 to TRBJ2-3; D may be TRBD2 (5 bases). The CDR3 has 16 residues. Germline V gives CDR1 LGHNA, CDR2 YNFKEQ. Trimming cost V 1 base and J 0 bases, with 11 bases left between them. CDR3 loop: CASSQGLAASTDTQYF. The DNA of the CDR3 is TGTGCCAGCAGCCAAGGGCTAGCCGCTAGCACAGATACGCAGTATTTT.

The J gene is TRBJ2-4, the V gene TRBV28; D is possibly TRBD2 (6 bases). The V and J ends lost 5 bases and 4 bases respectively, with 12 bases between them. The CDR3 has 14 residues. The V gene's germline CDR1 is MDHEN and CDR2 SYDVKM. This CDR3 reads CASSPGTPKNIQYF. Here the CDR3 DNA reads TGTGCCAGCAGTCCCGGGACTCCAAAAAACATTCAGTACTTC.